The 20 T cell receptor beta chains presented below share a single source sample, sequenced in a study of T cell changes during pregnancy in multiple sclerosis. Libraries were prepared by immunoSEQ multiplex PCR; TCRdb keeps only in-frame clonotypes and omits some of them. The table records 30,000 to 40,000 clones, 85% to 95% of them present only once. The starting material was CD8+ T cells from peripheral blood mononuclear cells, obtained in the third trimester of pregnancy. The receptors shown here come from a female donor with multiple sclerosis, enrolled in a pregnancy study.

The V gene is TRBV2, the J gene TRBJ2-1; TRBD1 might be the D (6 bases). The germline V gene has CDR1 SNHLY and CDR2 FYNNEI. Trimming left V 3 bases short and J 2 bases short, with 14 bases between. This CDR3 spans 16 amino acids. CDR3 sequence reads: CASSERSRGPYNEQFF. DNA of the CDR3: TGTGCCAGCAGTGAGAGGAGCAGGGGACCCTACAATGAGCAGTTCTTC.

The CDR3 protein is CASTEISDLQYF. CDR3 nucleotide sequence: TGTGCCAGCACCGAGATCAGCGACCTCCAGTACTTC. The chain carries TRBV7-9 and TRBJ2-7; D is uncertain. Trimming left V 7 bases short and J 10 bases short, with 17 bases between. The CDR3 runs to 12 residues. Germline assignment: CDR1 SEHNR and CDR2 FQNEAQ (reference sequence).

The V and J genes are TRBV27 and TRBJ2-1; 8 nucleotides match TRBD1. The CDR3 runs to 13 residues. The V segment lost 8 bases and the J segment 3 bases; nucleotides outside the gene matches: 3. Germline V gene data show CDR1 as MNHEY and CDR2 as SMNVEV (reference sequence). In DNA form, the CDR3 reads TGTGCCAGCGCGGGACAGGACTACAATGAGCAGTTCTTC. Translating it yields CASAGQDYNEQFF.

The chain joins TRBV23-1 to TRBJ2-7; 7 nucleotides line up with TRBD1. TRBV23-1 is given ORF status, its function remaining uncertain. There are 16 residues in the CDR3. V was pared by 4 bases and J by 0 bases, with 9 bases of the junction left unmatched. The CDR3 DNA reads TGCGCCAGCAGTCCACCTCCGGGACAGACCTCCTACGAGCAGTACTTC. It yields the protein CASSPPPGQTSYEQYF.

This sequence joins TRBV13 and TRBJ2-2; TRBD1 is a possible D gene (5 bases). Between the trimmed V and J ends, which lost 2 bases and 3 bases, there was a span of 10 bases. This CDR3 has 15 residues. Per the germline V gene, CDR1 is PRHDT and CDR2 is FYEKMQ (reference sequence). CDR3 region: CASSLKGLDTGELFF. In DNA form, the CDR3 reads TGTGCCAGCAGCTTAAAGGGGCTGGACACCGGGGAGCTGTTTTTT.

This rearrangement joins TRBV29-1 to TRBJ1-1; D perhaps matches TRBD1 (6 bases). CDR1 is SQVTM and CDR2 is ANQGSEA in the germline V gene. V was shortened by 6 bases and J by 6 bases, with 11 bases between the two germline ends. The CDR3 is 11 amino acids. The CDR3: CSVPQGPEAFF. For the CDR3, the DNA is TGCAGCGTGCCGCAGGGGCCTGAAGCTTTCTTT.

DNA of the CDR3: TGTGCCAGCGAATGGGCCGTTACCGGGGAGCTGTTTTTT. This codes for CASEWAVTGELFF. The J gene is TRBJ2-2, the V gene TRBV7-6; no reliable D call. Trimming cost V 8 bases and J 5 bases, with 12 bases left between them. The CDR3 is 13 residues long. Germline loops: CDR1 SGHVS, CDR2 FNYEAQ.

The chain carries TRBV9 and TRBJ1-2; TRBD1 matches 7 bases. The length of the CDR3 is 12 residues. V was clipped by 7 bases and J by 6 bases; unmatched bases: 6. Germline-derived CDR1 and CDR2 are SGDLS and YYNGEE. CDR3 nucleotide sequence: TGTGCCAGCGAGGGGGCAGGGGATGGCTACACCTTC. Translating gives CASEGAGDGYTF.

V is TRBV15 and J is TRBJ2-7, with a tentative D call TRBD2 (6 bases). Trimming pared 3 bases from V and 0 bases from J, leaving 12 bases between. This CDR3 spans 15 amino acids. The germline V gene has CDR1 LNHNV and CDR2 YYDKDF (reference sequence). The CDR3 DNA reads as TGTGCCACCAGCAGCGGAGGGTCCAACTCCTACGAGCAGTACTTC. It specifies CATSSGGSNSYEQYF.

The V call is TRBV27, the J call TRBJ2-2; D uncertain. The V gene's germline CDR1 is MNHEY and CDR2 SMNVEV (reference sequence). This CDR3 spans 14 amino acids. V was clipped by 4 bases and J by 1 base, with 7 bases between them. This chain's CDR3 is CASSYTRNTGELFF. As DNA, the CDR3 is TGTGCCAGCAGTTACACAAGGAACACCGGGGAGCTGTTTTTT.

As for this clone: A read error may account for a junction end that differs from germline. The chain couples TRBV5-4 to TRBJ1-2; possibly TRBD1 for D (6 bases). Germline CDR1 and CDR2: SGHNT and YYREEE (reference sequence). This CDR3 region has 12 residues. CDR3 in amino acids: CASSWDKRVPLF. CDR3 DNA: TGTGCCAGCAGCTGGGACAAGAGGGTTCCCCTGTTC. The full variable domain, its missing parts supplied by reference TRBV5-4 and TRBJ1-2, is ETGVTQSPTHLIKTRGQQVTLRCSSQSGHNTVSWYQQALGQGPQFIFQYYREEENGRGNFPPRFSGLQFPNYSSELNVNALELDDSALYLCASSWDKRVPLFGSGTRLTVV.

V and J are TRBV13 and TRBJ1-1; the D is unclear. This CDR3 spans 16 amino acids. The V gene lost 5 bases and the J gene lost 4 bases, with 20 bases spanning the gap. Germline CDR1 and CDR2: PRHDT and FYEKMQ (reference sequence). CDR3 loop: CASSDDGETVGTEAFF. CDR3 in DNA: TGTGCCAGCAGCGACGACGGAGAGACGGTGGGCACTGAAGCTTTCTTT. Drawing the rest from reference TRBV13 and TRBJ1-1, the complete variable domain is AAGVIQSPRHLIKEKRETATLKCYPIPRHDTVYWYQQGPGQDPQFLISFYEKMQSDKGSIPDRFSAQQFSDYHSELNMSSLELGDSALYFCASSDDGETVGTEAFFGQGTRLTVV.

The J gene is TRBJ2-7, the V gene TRBV7-9, with TRBD1 as a possible D gene (5 bases). V lost 8 bases to trimming and J lost 1 base, with 9 bases between them. The germline CDR1 and CDR2 sequences are SEHNR and FQNEAQ (reference sequence). The CDR3 runs to 12 residues. The CDR3 here is CASGAESYEQYF. The DNA for the CDR3 is TGTGCCAGCGGGGCAGAGTCCTACGAGCAGTACTTC.

The J gene is TRBJ2-2, the V gene TRBV27; D might be TRBD1 (5 bases). The length of the CDR3 is 14 residues. Germline loops: CDR1 MNHEY, CDR2 SMNVEV (reference sequence). Trimming took 6 bases from V and 1 from J, leaving 9 bases between them. The CDR3 bases are TGTGCCAGCAGGACAGACGGGAACACCGGGGAGCTGTTTTTT. As protein: CASRTDGNTGELFF.

J is TRBJ2-3 and V is TRBV2, with a possible D match to TRBD2 (5 bases). The CDR3 has 15 amino acids. V lost 11 bases to trimming and J lost 2 bases, with 20 bases between them. Germline V gene lookup returns CDR1 SNHLY and CDR2 FYNNEI. CDR3 in DNA: TGTGCCTCACTAGAAGACGGAGCAGTCACAGATACGCAGTATTTT. Translating it yields CASLEDGAVTDTQYF.

Concerning this clone: This sample also contains other DNA sequences that code for the same CDR3. This chain uses TRBV13 with TRBJ1-2; tentatively, D is TRBD1 (6 bases). CDR1 and CDR2 from the germline V gene are PRHDT and FYEKMQ (reference sequence). Trimming took off 2 bases at V and 2 bases at J, with 6 bases between the two ends. This CDR3 is built from 13 residues. The CDR3 bases are TGTGCCAGCAGCTTAACAGGGAACTATGGCTACACCTTC. This gives the protein CASSLTGNYGYTF.

The chain joins TRBV9 to TRBJ2-5, with 10 bases fitting TRBD1. Per the germline V gene, CDR1 is SGDLS and CDR2 is YYNGEE. This CDR3 has 15 amino acids. Trimming at V came to 0 bases and at J to 9 bases, leaving 8 bases not matched to a gene. The CDR3 sequence is CASSVEGTGDFAQYF. CDR3 DNA sequence: TGTGCCAGCAGCGTAGAAGGGACAGGGGATTTTGCCCAGTACTTC.

The chain recombines TRBV5-4 with TRBJ1-1; D remains unclear. The germline CDR1 and CDR2 sequences are SGHNT and YYREEE (reference sequence). Trimming took off 0 bases at V and 1 base at J, with 7 bases between the two ends. This CDR3 contains 14 residues. The CDR3 protein is CASSLEQQNTEAFF. The DNA for the CDR3 is TGTGCCAGCAGCTTGGAACAGCAGAACACTGAAGCTTTCTTT.

This chain joins TRBV7-9 and TRBJ1-1; D remains unclear. The germline V gene has CDR1 SEHNR and CDR2 FQNEAQ (reference sequence). Trimming removed 5 bases at V and 7 bases at J, with 8 bases between. The length of the CDR3 is 11 residues. CDR3: CASSPPVEAFF. CDR3 DNA: TGTGCCAGCAGCCCCCCGGTTGAAGCTTTCTTT.

The V and J genes are TRBV4-1 and TRBJ2-7; TRBD2 matches at 13 bases. Germline V gives CDR1 MGHRA, CDR2 YSYEKL. This CDR3 is 15 amino acids long. V was clipped by 1 base and J by 3 bases; unmatched bases: 0. DNA for the CDR3: TGCGCCAGCAGCCAAGGACTAGCGGGGGGCTACGAGCAGTACTTC. This gives the protein CASSQGLAGGYEQYF.